This is a list of T cell receptor beta chains from one sample in a study of T-cell memory formation after mild COVID-19. Each CDR3 protein gets one entry after TCRdb re-called the 5' RACE reads with MiXCR. In the table there are about 470,000 distinct CDR3 sequences, around 27% of which are singletons. Sequenced material: PBMCs or a T cell subset sorted from them (not recorded which). These receptors were collected from an adult woman who had mild COVID-19 (a few samples of this study predate the infection). Cell type and time point are not known. The CDR3 runs from the conserved cysteine through the conserved F or W. Fields, in order: CDR3 DNA, CDR3 protein, clone size, D gene, V gene, J gene. D genes are given only for firm matches. Clone size is not always given. Where it is, it says once, few, many or a class for expanded clones.

TGTGCCAGCAGCGTAGGACAGTTCCTGGGTCCCACCTTC	CASSVGQFLGPTF	few	-	TRBV9	TRBJ1-2
TGCGCCAGCAGCCAACGACAGGGGGTAGTGGGTACTGAAGCTTTCTTT	CASSQRQGVVGTEAFF	-	TRBD1	TRBV5-1	TRBJ1-1
TGTGCCACCAGCAGAGCTCGTCCGGGACTAGCCTTCAATGAGCAGTTCTTC	CATSRARPGLAFNEQFF	few	TRBD2	TRBV15	TRBJ2-1
TGTGCCAGTAGGGGTATCGGTGGCGGGGGAGATACGCAGTATTTT	CASRGIGGGGDTQYF	-	TRBD2	TRBV19	TRBJ2-3
TGTGCCAGCAGCTTCGGCGTAGATACGCAGTATTTT	CASSFGVDTQYF	few	-	TRBV7-6	TRBJ2-3
TGCAGCGTTGAGGTGGACAGGGCAGCTGAAGCTTTCTTT	CSVEVDRAAEAFF	-	TRBD1	TRBV29-1	TRBJ1-1
TGTGCCAGCAGCCCCCAGGGTAACAATGGCTACACCTTC	CASSPQGNNGYTF	-	-	TRBV3-1	TRBJ1-2
TGTGCCAGCAGCGTAGAGGGGAAGGACAATGAGCAGTTCTTC	CASSVEGKDNEQFF	-	-	TRBV9	TRBJ2-1
TGTGCCACCAGCTACAGGGGACTAGCGAGGGAGACCCAGTACTTC	CATSYRGLARETQYF	few	TRBD2	TRBV15	TRBJ2-5
TGCGCCAGCAGCCCACCGGGACTAGCCAAAGAGGAGCAGTACTTC	CASSPPGLAKEEQYF	-	TRBD2	TRBV5-1	TRBJ2-7
TGTGCCAGCAGTCCCGGGACTAGCGGGAACCGGGCCCTTGGGGAGCAGTTCTTC	CASSPGTSGNRALGEQFF	few	TRBD2	TRBV6-1	TRBJ2-1
TGTGCCAGCAGCCCAAGATCGGGTCAGTGGGGACAGGGTTTCTCTGAAGCTTTCTTT	CASSPRSGQWGQGFSEAFF	-	TRBD1	TRBV4-2	TRBJ1-1
TGCAGCGTCCCCCTCGGGGGGGCGTCTGAAGCTTTCTTT	CSVPLGGASEAFF	few	-	TRBV29-1	TRBJ1-1
TGTGCCAGCAGCCCGACCCTCCCCAGCGGAGAGCAGTTCTTC	CASSPTLPSGEQFF	-	-	TRBV7-6	TRBJ2-1
TGTGCCAGCACCCTGGACACCGGGGAGCTGTTTTTT	CASTLDTGELFF	-	-	TRBV9	TRBJ2-2
TGCAGTGCTAGAGTAGGACTCATGAACACTGAAGCTTTCTTT	CSARVGLMNTEAFF	once	-	TRBV20-1	TRBJ1-1
TGTGCCAGCAGCAGCCAGGGAACGAACAATGAGCAGTTCTTC	CASSSQGTNNEQFF	-	-	TRBV7-3	TRBJ2-1
TGCGCCAGCAGCCGGAGCAGGGACACAGATACGCAGTATTTT	CASSRSRDTDTQYF	many	-	TRBV4-3	TRBJ2-3
TGCGCCAGCAGCTTGGAACTAGCGAATTACAATGAGCAGTTCTTC	CASSLELANYNEQFF	few	TRBD2	TRBV5-1	TRBJ2-1
TGTGCCAGCAGCATTGGACTAGCGGGCACAGATACGCAGTATTTT	CASSIGLAGTDTQYF	-	TRBD2	TRBV7-2	TRBJ2-3
TGTGCCAGCAGCGTTAGCGGGAAGAAGACCGGGGAGCTGTTTTTT	CASSVSGKKTGELFF	few	TRBD2	TRBV9	TRBJ2-2
TGTGCCAGCAGCAAGTGGGACTATCCTAGCACAGATACGCAGTATTTT	CASSKWDYPSTDTQYF	-	TRBD2	TRBV7-9	TRBJ2-3
TGTGCCAGCAGCCCGGGATGGTTTGGAGAGACCCAGTACTTC	CASSPGWFGETQYF	-	-	TRBV12-3/TRBV12-4	TRBJ2-5
TGCAGCGTTTCGACAGGGCTAATTTCCTACGAGCAGTACTTC	CSVSTGLISYEQYF	few	TRBD1	TRBV29-1	TRBJ2-7
TGTGCCAGCAGCTTCCGGGACTCACTGTACCAAGAGACCCAGTACTTC	CASSFRDSLYQETQYF	few	-	TRBV7-2	TRBJ2-5
TGTGCCAGCAGCTGGCGGCTGGGAGATACGCAGTATTTT	CASSWRLGDTQYF	-	-	TRBV7-2	TRBJ2-3
TGTGCCAGCAGCCCAGTCGGCCTAGCGGGAGTTTCACCCTACGAGCAGTACTTC	CASSPVGLAGVSPYEQYF	-	TRBD2	TRBV11-3	TRBJ2-7
TGCAGTGCCGGGACTAGCGCCTCCTACAATGAGCAGTTCTTC	CSAGTSASYNEQFF	-	TRBD2	TRBV20-1	TRBJ2-1
TGTGCCAGCAGCTTCCCCGGGACAGGATCCTACGAGCAGTACTTC	CASSFPGTGSYEQYF	-	TRBD1	TRBV7-9	TRBJ2-7